What follows describes a single T cell receptor beta chain. Germline V gene data show CDR1 as MNHEY and CDR2 as SVGAGI. Trimming cost V 6 bases and J 4 bases, with 18 bases left between them. The CDR3 runs to 15 residues. This sample is part of a study of shared clonotypes between healthy human individuals. The wider study: Each donor contributed plates that comprised three CD4 naive, three CD4 memory, two CD8 naive and one CD8 memory.

Method: immunoSEQ multiplex PCR; TCRdb's copy keeps in-frame clones and lacks some. Here the sample spans some 2,000,000 clones, approximately 96% being singletons. Material: naive CD4+ T cells sorted from blood. Subset in this sample: CD45RA+ positively selected. The rearrangement joins TRBV6-5 to TRBJ1-1, with a tentative D call TRBD1 (6 bases). This receptor was obtained from a man aged 18-30 years in good health. CDR3 bases: TGTGCCAGCAGCAATACAGGGAAACCCCCCACTGAAGCTTTCTTT. Protein product: CASSNTGKPPTEAFF.